A selection of T cell receptor beta chains follows, all from one sample in a study of cytomegalovirus exposure and HLA in healthy donors. Repertoires were generated with immunoSEQ multiplex PCR, while TCRdb's copy carries only in-frame clones and drops some. Here the sample spans under 250,000 clones, 87% being singletons. Sample: PBMCs. The receptors originated from a woman under 30 in good health and CMV-seropositive. The CDR3 runs from the conserved cysteine through the conserved F or W. The order of the fields is CDR3 length, V gene, clone size, J gene, CDR3 protein. A clone size is listed for some rows: how often the clone was seen (once, few, many), or a class if it is expanded.

length: 16
V: TRBV19
size: -
J: TRBJ1-2
CDR3: CASRKGQGATGYGYTF

length: 11
V: TRBV28
size: -
J: TRBJ2-1
CDR3: CASTQAGVQFF

length: 14
V: TRBV28
size: -
J: TRBJ2-2
CDR3: CATSDRLITGELFF

length: 15
V: TRBV6-1
size: -
J: TRBJ2-2
CDR3: CASRGLAGVDGELFF

length: 18
V: TRBV9
size: -
J: TRBJ2-5
CDR3: CASSGGQGVSWVQETQYF

length: 14
V: TRBV5-1
size: -
J: TRBJ2-2
CDR3: CASSLRWGAGELFF

length: 16
V: TRBV7-6
size: -
J: TRBJ2-7
CDR3: CASSLALGLVPYEQYF

length: 13
V: TRBV29-1
size: few
J: TRBJ1-2
CDR3: CSGGTGRGYGYTF

length: 15
V: TRBV7-2
size: -
J: TRBJ2-1
CDR3: CASLRSVAGGGEQFF

length: 13
V: TRBV30
size: -
J: TRBJ2-7
CDR3: CAWGAGQGYEQYF

length: 15
V: TRBV11-2
size: -
J: TRBJ1-2
CDR3: CASSRQGIGNYGYTF

length: 16
V: TRBV5-4
size: -
J: TRBJ2-7
CDR3: CASSLGAPGQGREQYF

length: 12
V: TRBV28
size: -
J: TRBJ1-2
CDR3: CASSHDTYGYTF

length: 14
V: TRBV7-2
size: -
J: TRBJ1-2
CDR3: CASSRRTDNYGYTF

length: 11
V: TRBV27
size: -
J: TRBJ2-5
CDR3: CASRYQETQYF

length: 15
V: TRBV27
size: -
J: TRBJ2-1
CDR3: CASSLGPREIYEQFF